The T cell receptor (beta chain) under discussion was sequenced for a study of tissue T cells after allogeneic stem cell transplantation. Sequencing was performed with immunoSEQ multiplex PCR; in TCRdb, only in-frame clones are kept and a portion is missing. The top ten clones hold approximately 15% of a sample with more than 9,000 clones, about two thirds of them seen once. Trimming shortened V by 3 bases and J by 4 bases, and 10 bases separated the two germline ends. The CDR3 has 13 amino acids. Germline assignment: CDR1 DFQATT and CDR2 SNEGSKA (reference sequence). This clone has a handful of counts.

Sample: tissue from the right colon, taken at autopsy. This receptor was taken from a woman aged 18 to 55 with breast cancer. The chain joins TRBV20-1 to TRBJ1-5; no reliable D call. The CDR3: CSASRSANQPQHF. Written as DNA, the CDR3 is TGCAGTGCTAGTCGCAGTGCTAATCAGCCCCAGCATTTT.